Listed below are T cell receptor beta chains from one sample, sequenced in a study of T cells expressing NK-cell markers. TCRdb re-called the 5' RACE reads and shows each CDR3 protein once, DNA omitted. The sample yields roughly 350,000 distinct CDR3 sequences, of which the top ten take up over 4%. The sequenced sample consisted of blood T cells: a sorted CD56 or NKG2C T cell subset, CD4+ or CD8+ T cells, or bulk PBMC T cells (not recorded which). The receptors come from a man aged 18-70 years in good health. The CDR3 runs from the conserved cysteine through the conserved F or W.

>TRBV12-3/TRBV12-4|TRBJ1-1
CASSFSENTEAFF
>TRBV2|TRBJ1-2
CASSDTGAMYGYTF
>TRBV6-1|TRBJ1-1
CASSRQQPVNEAFF
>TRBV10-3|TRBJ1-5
CASTGEANQPQHF
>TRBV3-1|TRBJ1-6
CASSLRLNSPLHF
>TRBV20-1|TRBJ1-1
CSASRVFTEAFF
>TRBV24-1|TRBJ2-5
CATSDAGLAGQETQYF
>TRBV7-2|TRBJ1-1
CASLLPGFTEAFF
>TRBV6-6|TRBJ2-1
CASSYRDRGPWRIGLKDEQFF
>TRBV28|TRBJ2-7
CAIMAGSHEQYF
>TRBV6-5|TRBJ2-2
CASSSPNQPGELFF
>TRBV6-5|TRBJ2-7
CASSYVGSGETEQYF
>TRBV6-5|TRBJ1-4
CASSYSDPTEKLFF
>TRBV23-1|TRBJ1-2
CASSHGTYYGYTF
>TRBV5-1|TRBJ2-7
CASRRDAALYEQYF
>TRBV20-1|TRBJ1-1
CSAIPQRGAGTEAFF
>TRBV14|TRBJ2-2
CASSLHGPHTGELFF
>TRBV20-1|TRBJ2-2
CSAREVVRTGELFF
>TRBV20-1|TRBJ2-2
CSARLGGVDGELFF
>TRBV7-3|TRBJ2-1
CASSLTGDRLNEQFF
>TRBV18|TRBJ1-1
CASSRTPTGENTEAFF
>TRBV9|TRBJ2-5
CASSVEALGGETQYF
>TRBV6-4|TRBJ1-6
CASMTQPDSPLHF
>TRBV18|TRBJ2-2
CASSPSQPGTGELFF
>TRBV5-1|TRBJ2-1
CASSLPDRVANEQFF
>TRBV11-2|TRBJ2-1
CASSPSGGGYNEQFF
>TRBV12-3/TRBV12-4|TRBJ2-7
CASSPPTGWGEQYF
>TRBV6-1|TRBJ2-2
CASSVVANTGELFF
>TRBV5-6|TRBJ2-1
CASSLGTGISYNEQFF
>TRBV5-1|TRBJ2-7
CASNKNPRAYEQYF
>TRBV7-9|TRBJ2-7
CASSRVGGPTYEQYF
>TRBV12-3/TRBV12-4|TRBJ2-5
CASRAGAMETQYF
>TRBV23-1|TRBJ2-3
CASSQSVAGTDTQYF
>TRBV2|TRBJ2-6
CASRKGTSEGSGANVLTF
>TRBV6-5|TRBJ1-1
CASSYSETGTRAFF
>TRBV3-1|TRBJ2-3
CASSQVQARRDTQYF
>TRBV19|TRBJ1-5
CASSEAFRSNQPQHF
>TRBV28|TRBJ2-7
CASSLGVVGYEQYF
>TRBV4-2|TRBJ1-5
CASSQGPGQAFNQPQHF
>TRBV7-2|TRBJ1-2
CASSSGWDGYTF